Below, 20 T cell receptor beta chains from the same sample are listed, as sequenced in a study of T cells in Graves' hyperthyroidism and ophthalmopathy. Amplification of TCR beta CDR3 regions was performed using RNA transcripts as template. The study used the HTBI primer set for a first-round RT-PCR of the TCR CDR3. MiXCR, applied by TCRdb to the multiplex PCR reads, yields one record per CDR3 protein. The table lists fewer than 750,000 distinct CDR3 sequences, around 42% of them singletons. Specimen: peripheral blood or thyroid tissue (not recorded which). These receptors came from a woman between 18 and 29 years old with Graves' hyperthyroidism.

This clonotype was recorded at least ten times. In DNA form, the CDR3 reads TGTGCCAGCAGCCCCGGGACAGGGATCATGAACACTGAAGCTTTCTTT. Protein sequence: CASSPGTGIMNTEAFF. This sequence joins TRBV7-3 and TRBJ1-1, with TRBD1 matching 9 bases. With 5 bases clipped from V and 0 bases from J, the junction kept 7 bases outside the gene matches. Germline V gene sequence: CDR1 SGHTA, CDR2 FQGTGA. The CDR3 is 16 residues long.

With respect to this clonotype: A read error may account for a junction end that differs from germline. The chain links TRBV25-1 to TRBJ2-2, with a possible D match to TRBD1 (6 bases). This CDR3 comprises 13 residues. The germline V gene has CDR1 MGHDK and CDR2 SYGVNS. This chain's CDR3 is CASSNRDTGELSW. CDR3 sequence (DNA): TGTGCCAGCAGTAATAGGGACACCGGGGAGCTGTCTTGG.

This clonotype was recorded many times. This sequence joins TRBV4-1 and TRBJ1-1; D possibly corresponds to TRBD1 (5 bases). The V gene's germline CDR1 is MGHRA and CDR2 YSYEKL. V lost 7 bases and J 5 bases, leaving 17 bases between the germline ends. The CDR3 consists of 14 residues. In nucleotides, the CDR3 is TGCGCCAGCATAGCTGGTGAGAGGGGAACTGAAGCTTTCTTT. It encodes CASIAGERGTEAFF.

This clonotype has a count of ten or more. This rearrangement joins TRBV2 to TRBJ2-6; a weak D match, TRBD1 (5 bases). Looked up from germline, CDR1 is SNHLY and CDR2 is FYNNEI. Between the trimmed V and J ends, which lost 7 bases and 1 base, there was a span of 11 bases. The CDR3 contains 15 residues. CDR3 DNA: TGTGCCAGCACCGAAAGGGGTTCTGGGGCCAACGTCCTGACTTTC. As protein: CASTERGSGANVLTF.

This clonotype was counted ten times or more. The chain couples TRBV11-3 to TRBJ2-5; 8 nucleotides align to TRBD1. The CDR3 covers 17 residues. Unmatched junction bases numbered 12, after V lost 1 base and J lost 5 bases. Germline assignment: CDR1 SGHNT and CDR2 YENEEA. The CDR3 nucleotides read TGTGCCAGCAGCTTAGGGTTGCGGACAGGGAATGGTGAGACCCAGTACTTC. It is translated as CASSLGLRTGNGETQYF.

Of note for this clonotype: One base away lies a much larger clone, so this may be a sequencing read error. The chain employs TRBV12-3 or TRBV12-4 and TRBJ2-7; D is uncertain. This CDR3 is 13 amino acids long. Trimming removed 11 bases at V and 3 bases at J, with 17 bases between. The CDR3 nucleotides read TGTGCCGGCACCCCGGGCGGTTACTACGAGCAGTACTTC. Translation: CAGTPGGYYEQYF.

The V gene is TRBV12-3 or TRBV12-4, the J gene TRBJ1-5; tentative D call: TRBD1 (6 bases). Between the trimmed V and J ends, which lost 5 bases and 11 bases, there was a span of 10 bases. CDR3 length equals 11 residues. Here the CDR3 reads CASSEGGTQHF. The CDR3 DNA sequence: TGTGCCAGCAGTGAGGGGGGGACCCAGCATTTT.

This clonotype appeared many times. Here the CDR3 DNA reads TGTGCCAGCAGTTACGGCTCTCTCTATGGCTACACCTTC. Translated: CASSYGSLYGYTF. The rearrangement uses TRBV6-2 or TRBV6-3 and TRBJ1-2; D unclear. Germline V gene data show CDR1 as MNHEY and CDR2 as SVGEGT. The CDR3 is made up of 13 amino acids. Deletions cut 2 bases from V and 4 bases from J, with 8 bases between.

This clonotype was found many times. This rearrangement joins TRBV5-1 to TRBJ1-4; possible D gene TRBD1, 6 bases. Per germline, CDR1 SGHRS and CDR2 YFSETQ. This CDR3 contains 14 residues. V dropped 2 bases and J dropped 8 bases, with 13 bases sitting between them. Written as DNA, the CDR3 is TGCGCCAGCAGCTTCACAGGGCTCCACGAAAAACTGTTTTTT. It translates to CASSFTGLHEKLFF.

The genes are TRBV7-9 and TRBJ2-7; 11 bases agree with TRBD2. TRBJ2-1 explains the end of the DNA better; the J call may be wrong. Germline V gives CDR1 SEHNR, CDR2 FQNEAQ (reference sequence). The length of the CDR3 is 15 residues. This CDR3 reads CASSRTSGSSNEQFF. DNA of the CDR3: TGTGCCAGCAGCCGAACTAGCGGGAGCTCCAATGAGCAGTTCTTC.

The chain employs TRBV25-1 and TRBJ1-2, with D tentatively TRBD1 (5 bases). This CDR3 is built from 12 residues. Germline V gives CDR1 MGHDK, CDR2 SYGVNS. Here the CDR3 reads CARVWDGYGYTF. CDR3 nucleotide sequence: TGTGCTAGAGTGTGGGACGGCTATGGCTACACCTTC.

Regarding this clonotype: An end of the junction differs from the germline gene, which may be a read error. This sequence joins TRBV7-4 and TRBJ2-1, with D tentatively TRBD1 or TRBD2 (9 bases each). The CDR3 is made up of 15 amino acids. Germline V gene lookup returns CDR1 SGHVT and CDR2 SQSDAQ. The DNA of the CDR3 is TGTGCCAGCAGCCCAGCGGGAGGACAGGGGAATGAGCAGTCCTTC. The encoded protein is CASSPAGGQGNEQSF.

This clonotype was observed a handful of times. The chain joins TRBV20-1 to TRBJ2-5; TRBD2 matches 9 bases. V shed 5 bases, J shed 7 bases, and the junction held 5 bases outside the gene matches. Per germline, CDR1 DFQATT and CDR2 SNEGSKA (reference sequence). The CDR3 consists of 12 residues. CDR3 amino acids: CSAEGAGGTQYF. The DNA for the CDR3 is TGCAGTGCTGAGGGAGCGGGAGGGACCCAGTACTTC.

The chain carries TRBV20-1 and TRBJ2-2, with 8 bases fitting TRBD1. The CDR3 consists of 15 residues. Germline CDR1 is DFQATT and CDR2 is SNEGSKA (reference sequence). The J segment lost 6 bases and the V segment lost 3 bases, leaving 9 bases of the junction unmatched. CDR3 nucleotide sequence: TGCAGTGCTAGCTCGGACAGGGTGGGGTCCGGGGAGCTGTTTTTT. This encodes CSASSDRVGSGELFF.

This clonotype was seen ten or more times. CDR3 region: CSVAKDSGGTEAFF. CDR3 DNA: TGCAGCGTTGCTAAAGACAGTGGTGGAACTGAAGCTTTCTTT. This chain uses TRBV29-1 with TRBJ1-1; possibly TRBD1 for D (5 bases). Looked up from germline, CDR1 is SQVTM and CDR2 is ANQGSEA. The V and J ends lost 4 bases and 5 bases respectively, with 17 bases between them. The CDR3 consists of 14 residues.

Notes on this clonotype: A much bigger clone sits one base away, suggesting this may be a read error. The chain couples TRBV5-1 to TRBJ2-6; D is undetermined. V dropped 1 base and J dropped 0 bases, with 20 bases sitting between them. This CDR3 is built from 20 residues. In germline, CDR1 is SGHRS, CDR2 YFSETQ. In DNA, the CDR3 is TGCGCCAGCAGCTTGAGAGCCCTGAGAGGAGATTCCTCTGGGGCCAACGTCCTGACTTTC. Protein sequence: CASSLRALRGDSSGANVLTF.

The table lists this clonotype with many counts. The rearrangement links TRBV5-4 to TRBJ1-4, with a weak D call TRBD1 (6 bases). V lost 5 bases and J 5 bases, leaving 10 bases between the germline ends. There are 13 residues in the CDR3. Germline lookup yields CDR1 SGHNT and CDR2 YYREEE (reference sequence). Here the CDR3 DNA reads TGTGCCAGCAGTGGGGGGGCAAATGAAAAACTGTTTTTT. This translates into CASSGGANEKLFF.

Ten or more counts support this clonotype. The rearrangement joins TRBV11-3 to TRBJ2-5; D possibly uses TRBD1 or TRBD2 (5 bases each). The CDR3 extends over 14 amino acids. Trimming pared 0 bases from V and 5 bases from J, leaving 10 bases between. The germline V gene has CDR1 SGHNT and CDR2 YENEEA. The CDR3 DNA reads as TGTGCCAGCAGCTTAGATCCGGGACGGGAGACCCAGTACTTC. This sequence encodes CASSLDPGRETQYF.

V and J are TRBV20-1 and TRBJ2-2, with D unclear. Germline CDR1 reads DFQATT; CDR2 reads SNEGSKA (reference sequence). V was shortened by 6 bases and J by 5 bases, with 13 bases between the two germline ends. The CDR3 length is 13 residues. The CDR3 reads CSATFLGTGELFF. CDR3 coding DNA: TGCAGTGCCACCTTCCTTGGGACCGGGGAGCTGTTTTTT.

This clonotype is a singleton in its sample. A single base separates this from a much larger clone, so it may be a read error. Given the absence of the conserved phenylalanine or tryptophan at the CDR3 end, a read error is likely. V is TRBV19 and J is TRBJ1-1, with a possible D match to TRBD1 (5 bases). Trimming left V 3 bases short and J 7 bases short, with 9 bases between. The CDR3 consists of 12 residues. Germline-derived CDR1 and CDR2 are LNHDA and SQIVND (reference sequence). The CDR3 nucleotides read TGTGCCAGTAGTATTGAGGGGAATGAAGCTTTCCTT. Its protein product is CASSIEGNEAFL.